A single sample gave rise to the 12 T cell receptor beta chains below, sequenced in a study of T-cell reconstitution after alpha-beta-depleted transplantation in children. It was with unique molecular identifiers that the TCRbeta library was prepared. TCRdb re-called the PCR reads through MiXCR, storing one row per CDR3 protein. The table lists 750,000 to 950,000 distinct CDR3 sequences, roughly 16% of them singletons. The specimen comprised PBMCs, mostly from graft donor cells, sampled 360 days after TCRalphabeta/CD19-depleted stem cell transplant. These receptors were taken from a male patient younger than 18 who had a stem cell transplant for acute lymphoblastic leukemia, so the T cells may come from the graft donor.

This chain joins TRBV5-1 and TRBJ2-6; the D is unclear. V was trimmed by 3 bases and J by 0 bases, leaving 10 bases between them. This CDR3 region has 16 residues. Germline V CDR1 and CDR2: SGHRS, YFSETQ. This CDR3 reads CASSSIRFSGANVLTF. CDR3 in DNA: TGCGCCAGCAGCTCTATACGGTTCTCTGGGGCCAACGTCCTGACTTTC.

V gene TRBV5-1 combines with J gene TRBJ2-2; TRBD2 agrees at 9 bases. The CDR3 runs 16 residues. The junction had 10 bases not matched to a gene; V was cut back by 5 bases and J by 5 bases. Germline CDR1 and CDR2: SGHRS and YFSETQ. CDR3 residues: CASRLFAGGRTGELFF. CDR3 sequence (DNA): TGCGCCAGCAGATTGTTTGCGGGAGGGCGGACCGGGGAGCTGTTTTTT. Based on the CDR3 plus reference TRBV5-1 and TRBJ2-2, the full variable domain is KAGVTQTPRYLIKTRGQQVTLSCSPISGHRSVSWYQQTPGQGLQFLFEYFSETQRNKGNFPGRFSGRQFSNSRSEMNVSTLELGDSALYLCASRLFAGGRTGELFFGEGSRLTVL.

The V gene is TRBV7-2, the J gene TRBJ2-5, with D possibly being TRBD1 or TRBD2 (5 bases each). The V and J ends lost 1 base and 2 bases respectively, with 14 bases between them. This CDR3 contains 16 residues. The germline gives CDR1 SGHTA, CDR2 FQGNSA. The CDR3 region is CASSLVGAGVQETQYF. The CDR3, as DNA: TGTGCCAGCAGCTTAGTAGGGGCCGGGGTTCAAGAGACCCAGTACTTC.

There are many counts of this clonotype. The rearrangement uses TRBV5-1 and TRBJ2-3; 11 nucleotides align to TRBD2. The CDR3 loop spans 16 amino acids. Trimming removed 2 bases from V and 4 bases from J; junction bases left unmatched: 6. CDR1 SGHRS and CDR2 YFSETQ come from the germline V gene. The CDR3 DNA reads as TGCGCCAGCAGCTTCTTGACTAGCGGGAAGGCAGATACGCAGTATTTT. It translates to CASSFLTSGKADTQYF.

The rearrangement joins TRBV20-1 to TRBJ1-5; D might be TRBD1 (5 bases). Germline V gene data show CDR1 as DFQATT and CDR2 as SNEGSKA (reference sequence). V gave up 2 bases and J gave up 2 bases, with 10 bases separating them. The CDR3 has 14 residues. CDR3 protein: CSARKGRGNQPQHF. In DNA form, the CDR3 reads TGCAGTGCTAGAAAGGGGAGGGGCAATCAGCCCCAGCATTTT.

The chain recombines TRBV5-1 with TRBJ2-7, with 10 bases lining up with TRBD1. This CDR3 spans 16 amino acids. Germline values: CDR1 SGHRS, CDR2 YFSETQ. V lost 3 bases, J lost 4 bases, and 10 bases stayed unmatched. CDR3 sequence: CASSSVRTGGGYEQYF. Here the CDR3 DNA reads TGCGCCAGCAGCTCAGTCAGGACAGGGGGAGGGTACGAGCAGTACTTC.

V gene TRBV5-6 combines with J gene TRBJ2-7, with D possibly matching TRBD2 (5 bases). The V and J ends lost 4 bases and 3 bases respectively, with 11 bases between them. The CDR3 is 13 amino acids. Germline-derived CDR1 and CDR2 are SGHDT and YYEEEE. As DNA, the CDR3 is TGTGCCAGCAGCGACGGGAACATCTACGAGCAGTACTTC. This translates into CASSDGNIYEQYF.

This clonotype has more than one count but fewer than ten. This chain links TRBV20-1 with TRBJ2-2; D is ambiguous. V shed 2 bases and J shed 0 bases, with 10 bases lying between them. Germline V CDR1 and CDR2: DFQATT, SNEGSKA (reference sequence). The CDR3 loop spans 15 amino acids. CDR3 DNA: TGCAGTGCTAGAATGGGGTTCGCGAACACCGGGGAGCTGTTTTTT. Protein: CSARMGFANTGELFF.

In regard to this clonotype: The junction does not match germline at one end; this may be a read error. The gene calls are TRBV20-1 and TRBJ2-7, with a tentative D call TRBD2 (7 bases). The CDR3 contains 16 residues. Per the germline V gene, CDR1 is DFQATT and CDR2 is SNEGSKA (reference sequence). CDR3 residues: CGASGEGRVRGYEQYF. The CDR3 region has the DNA TGCGGTGCTAGTGGGGAGGGCCGCGTTAGGGGGTACGAGCAGTACTTC.

This clonotype came up many times. The chain links TRBV11-2 to TRBJ2-1; D may be TRBD1 (6 bases). The CDR3 totals 19 residues. Germline V CDR1 and CDR2: SGHAT, FQNNGV. Deletions cut 5 bases from V and 4 bases from J, with 27 bases between. This CDR3 reads CASSPVGAATYPIYNEQFF. CDR3 DNA sequence: TGTGCCAGCAGCCCAGTGGGGGCGGCTACTTACCCTATTTACAATGAGCAGTTCTTC.

The sample holds a few counts of this clonotype. This sequence joins TRBV11-2 and TRBJ2-7; the D is unclear. The CDR3 covers 15 residues. V gave up 4 bases and J gave up 0 bases, with 13 bases separating them. Germline V CDR1 and CDR2: SGHAT, FQNNGV. The CDR3 is CASSSVRVLSYEQYF. CDR3 DNA sequence: TGTGCCAGCAGCTCCGTTCGGGTCCTCTCCTACGAGCAGTACTTC.

This clonotype was detected only a few times. The chain recombines TRBV7-9 with TRBJ1-1, with no clear D. This CDR3 contains 13 residues. Germline CDR1 and CDR2: SEHNR and FQNEAQ (reference sequence). The V end lost 1 base, the J end lost 6 bases, and 9 bases lay between the germline ends. CDR3 region: CASSLVEISEAFF. CDR3 in DNA: TGTGCCAGCAGCTTAGTAGAAATTTCTGAAGCTTTCTTT. The full variable domain, its missing parts supplied by reference TRBV7-9 and TRBJ1-1, is DTGVSQNPRHKITKRGQNVTFRCDPISEHNRLYWYRQTLGQGPEFLTYFQNEAQLEKSRLLSDRFSAERPKGSFSTLEIQRTEQGDSAMYLCASSLVEISEAFFGQGTRLTVV.